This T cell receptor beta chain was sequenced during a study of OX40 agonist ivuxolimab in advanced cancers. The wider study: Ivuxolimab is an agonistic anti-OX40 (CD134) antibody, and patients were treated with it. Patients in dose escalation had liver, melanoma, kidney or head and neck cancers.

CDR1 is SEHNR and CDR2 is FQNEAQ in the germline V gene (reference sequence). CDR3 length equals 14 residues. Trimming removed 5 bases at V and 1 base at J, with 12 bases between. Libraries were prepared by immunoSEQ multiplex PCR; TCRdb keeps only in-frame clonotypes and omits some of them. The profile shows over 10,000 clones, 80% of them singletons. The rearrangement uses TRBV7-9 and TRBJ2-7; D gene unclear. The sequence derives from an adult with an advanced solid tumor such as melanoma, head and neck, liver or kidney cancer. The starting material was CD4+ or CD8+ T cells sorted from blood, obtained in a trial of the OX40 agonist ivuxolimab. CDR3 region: CASSPWTDSYEQYF. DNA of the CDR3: TGTGCCAGCAGCCCCTGGACGGATTCCTACGAGCAGTACTTC.